This T cell receptor (beta chain) originates from a study of T-cell memory formation after mild COVID-19. About the research overall: The TCR clusters were mostly specific to one donor.

Study conclusions and caveats: CD4+ contracting clones were mainly CM and EM; CD8+ ones, EMRA. Some responding clones appeared in pre-infection memory, suggesting cross-reactive memory joined.

The germline V and J ends were trimmed by 5 bases and 8 bases, with 16 bases remaining between them. The germline V gene has CDR1 KGHDR and CDR2 SFDVKD. The CDR3 sequence is 14 residues long. This clonotype has a count of ten or more. Its antigen is not known. Using its own MiXCR run on the 5' RACE reads, TCRdb lists one record per CDR3 protein. This sample has 180,000 or so distinct CDR3 sequences; about 9.9% occur once, and the top ten carry approximately 3.8%. Sample: PBMCs or a T cell subset sorted from them (not recorded which). The sequence was obtained from a man between 18 and 35 years old who had mild COVID-19 (a few samples of this study predate the infection). Cell type and time point are not known. The chain has TRBV24-1 and TRBJ2-3; D might be TRBD1 (6 bases). CDR3 sequence (DNA): TGTGCCACCAGTGTCCACGTAGGGGGTGGTACGCAGTATTTT. This sequence encodes CATSVHVGGGTQYF.